These T cell receptor beta chains were read from a single sample in a study of naive and memory T cell subsets. One entry per CDR3 protein, called by TCRdb with MiXCR from the UMI-ligation and nested PCR reads. The sample records around 160,000 distinct CDR3 sequences, 22% being singletons. The sequencing sample was made of naive CD4+ T cells from blood. Source of these receptors: a human donor in good health. Both conserved end residues are part of each CDR3. D genes are given only for firm matches. A clone size is listed for some rows: how often the clone was seen (once, few, many), or a class if it is expanded.

>TRBV20-1|.|TRBJ1-6|.
TGCAGTGCTAGAGAGGGCCGCCTCCACTTT
CSAREGRLHF
>TRBV20-1|.|TRBJ2-3|.
TGCAGTGCTAGGGACCCCAGCACAGATACGCAGTATTTT
CSARDPSTDTQYF
>TRBV29-1|many|TRBJ1-2|.
TGCAGCGTTGATGAGTCGGGGGGTGCTGGCTACACCTTC
CSVDESGGAGYTF
>TRBV6-2/TRBV6-3|.|TRBJ2-5|TRBD2
TGTGCCAGCAGTAAAGCGGGAGGGCCCCAAGAGACCCAGTACTTC
CASSKAGGPQETQYF
>TRBV18|.|TRBJ1-6|TRBD1
TGTGCCAGCTCACTCCTGGGACAGGGGAATTCACCCCTCCACTTT
CASSLLGQGNSPLHF
>TRBV20-1|.|TRBJ1-5|.
TGCAGTGCTACGGCCGGGCGAGGGGAGCCCCAGCATTTT
CSATAGRGEPQHF
>TRBV28|few|TRBJ2-7|.
TGTGCCAGCAGTTTACTGGGAGGTAACTACGAGCAGTACTTC
CASSLLGGNYEQYF
>TRBV5-1|.|TRBJ2-7|TRBD1
TGCGCCAGCAGCTTGGAGACAGGGGTCTACGAGCAGTACTTC
CASSLETGVYEQYF
>TRBV20-1|.|TRBJ2-1|TRBD1
TGCAGTGCTAGAAGGGACAGGGGGAGCCACAATGAGCAGTTCTTC
CSARRDRGSHNEQFF
>TRBV7-2|many|TRBJ2-3|.
TGTGCCAGCAGAGCCGCTAATGGAGATACGCAGTATTTT
CASRAANGDTQYF
>TRBV29-1|.|TRBJ1-4|.
TGCAGCGCCGGGGGATCGTTCCAGGAAAAACTGTTTTTT
CSAGGSFQEKLFF
>TRBV20-1|.|TRBJ2-3|.
TGCAGTGCTAGCTTTCAGGGGCGCGCAGATACGCAGTATTTT
CSASFQGRADTQYF
>TRBV6-1|.|TRBJ1-5|.
TGTGCCAGCATCACGACGTGGGGGATCAATCAGCCCCAGCATTTT
CASITTWGINQPQHF